This T cell receptor beta chain originates from a study of blood T cell repertoires in COVID-19. Turning to the study itself: The United States, Italy and Spain supplied acute and convalescent COVID-19 samples.

Produced via immunoSEQ multiplex PCR; TCRdb's table is partial and in-frame only. This table has 200,000 to 250,000 clones, about 88% appearing once. The CDR3 length is 15 residues. Trimming took 1 base from V and 6 from J; bases not matched to a gene: 6. Germline values: CDR1 SGHTA, CDR2 FQGNSA. This TCR derives from a woman younger than 45 who had recovered from COVID-19. Sequenced: PBMCs or T cells enriched from blood (not recorded which). This chain uses TRBV7-2 with TRBJ2-3; 8 bases are a match to TRBD2. CDR3 DNA: TGTGCCAGCAGCTTAGTCGGGGGGGCCGGGGATACGCAGTATTTT. As protein: CASSLVGGAGDTQYF. The full variable domain, in which reference TRBV7-2 and TRBJ2-3 provide the parts outside the CDR3, is GAGVSQSPSNKVTEKGKDVELRCDPISGHTALYWYRQSLGQGLEFLIYFQGNSAPDKSGLPSDRFSAERTGGSVSTLTIQRTQQEDSAVYLCASSLVGGAGDTQYFGPGTRLTVL.